This section outlines one T cell receptor beta chain sequence together with its context. No antigen is known for it. This specimen comes from a study of CD8 T cell repertoires and HIV-1 epitope variants. About the study: Enriched T cells were co-cultured with equal autologous T cell-negative cells.

Losses at the gene ends were 2 bases for V and 7 bases for J; bases not matched to a gene: 3. From germline, CDR1 is MGHRA and CDR2 YSYEKL. The CDR3 sequence is 15 residues long. Assay used: immunoSEQ multiplex PCR; TCRdb lists only in-frame clones, some missing. The sample holds more than 4,000 clones, around 69% seen once. Sequenced material: cultured CD8+ T cells derived from PBMCs. The sequence was obtained from a male donor with HIV. V usage is TRBV4-1 and J usage is TRBJ1-6, with 9 bases aligning to TRBD1. In DNA, the CDR3 is TGCGCCAGCAGCCAACTAGGACAGGGGAATTCACCCCTCCACTTT. The encoded protein is CASSQLGQGNSPLHF.